This T cell receptor (beta chain) is from a study of blood T cells in healthy people across ages. The sample providers were healthy Caucasian people from Russia, aged roughly 6 to 90. As concerns this clonotype: Its specificity is not known.

Primed by a sample-barcoded 5' primer and a J-beta primer mix, a second PCR proceeded for about 6 to 11 cycles. Through a template-switch adaptor with 12 random nucleotides, each cDNA molecule received a tag. One entry per CDR3 protein, called by TCRdb with MiXCR from the 5' RACE reads. The repertoire consists of 790,000 or so distinct CDR3 sequences, with around 50% occurring once and the leading ten covering around 18%. V lost 2 bases and J lost 3, with 17 bases in between. The CDR3 is made up of 16 amino acids. Germline V lookup: CDR1 SGHDN, CDR2 FVKESK. Study-wide results and caveats: Researchers report that TCR beta diversity correlated strongly with naive T cell percentage.

This TCR came from a man at least 80 years old in good health. The sample consisted of blood. The rearrangement links TRBV14 to TRBJ2-7; D uncertain. CDR3 bases: TGTGCCAGCAGCCAACTTTTGTCGCGGAGATACTACGAGCAGTACTTC. This sequence encodes CASSQLLSRRYYEQYF. The whole variable domain, remainder taken from reference TRBV14 and TRBJ2-7, is EAGVTQFPSHSVIEKGQTVTLRCDPISGHDNLYWYRRVMGKEIKFLLHFVKESKQDESGMPNNRFLAERTGGTYSTLKVQPAELEDSGVYFCASSQLLSRRYYEQYFGPGTRLTVT.